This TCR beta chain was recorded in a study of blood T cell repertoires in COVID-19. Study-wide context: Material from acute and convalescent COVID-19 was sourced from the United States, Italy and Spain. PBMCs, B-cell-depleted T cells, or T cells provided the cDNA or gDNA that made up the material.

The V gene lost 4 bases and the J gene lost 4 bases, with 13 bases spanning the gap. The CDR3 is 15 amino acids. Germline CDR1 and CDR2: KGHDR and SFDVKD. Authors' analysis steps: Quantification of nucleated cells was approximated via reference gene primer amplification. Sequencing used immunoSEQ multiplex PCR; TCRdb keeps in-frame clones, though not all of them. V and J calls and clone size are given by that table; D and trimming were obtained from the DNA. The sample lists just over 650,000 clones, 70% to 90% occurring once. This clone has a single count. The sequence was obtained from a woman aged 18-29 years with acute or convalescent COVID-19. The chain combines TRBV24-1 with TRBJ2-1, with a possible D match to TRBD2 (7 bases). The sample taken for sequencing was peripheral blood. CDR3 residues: CATSDPGGAYNEQFF. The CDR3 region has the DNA TGTGCCACCAGTGACCCGGGGGGCGCTTACAATGAGCAGTTCTTC.